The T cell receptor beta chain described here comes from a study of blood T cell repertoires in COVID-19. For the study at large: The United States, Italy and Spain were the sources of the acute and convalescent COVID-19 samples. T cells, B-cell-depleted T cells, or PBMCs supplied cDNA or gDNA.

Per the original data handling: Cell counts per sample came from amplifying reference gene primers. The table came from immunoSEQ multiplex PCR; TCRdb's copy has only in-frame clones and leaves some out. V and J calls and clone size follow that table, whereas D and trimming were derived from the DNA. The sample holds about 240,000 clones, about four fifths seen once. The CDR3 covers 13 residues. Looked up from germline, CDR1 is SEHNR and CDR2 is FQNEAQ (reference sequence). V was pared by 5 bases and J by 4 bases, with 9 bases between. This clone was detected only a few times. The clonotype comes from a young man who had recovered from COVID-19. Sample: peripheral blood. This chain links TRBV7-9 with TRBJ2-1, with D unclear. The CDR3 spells CASSPEKYNEQFF. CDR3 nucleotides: TGTGCCAGCAGCCCCGAGAAATACAATGAGCAGTTCTTC.